The present entry profiles one T cell receptor beta chain with its context. The antigen is not known. The CDR3 loop spans 13 amino acids. Germline V gene lookup returns CDR1 MNHEY and CDR2 SMNVEV (reference sequence). The V end was cut by 10 bases, the J end by 2 bases, with 12 bases between. TCRdb reanalysed the RT-PCR reads using MiXCR and keeps one entry per CDR3 protein. This sample has about 520,000 distinct CDR3 sequences, with approximately 7.2% found just once. This record belongs to a study of response to subunit inactivated influenza vaccine. Whole-study results and caveats: Authors suggested that a seasonal influenza vaccination recruits few new T cells each time.

The specimen was PBMCs from blood, collected less than 30 months after vaccination. The receptor comes from a man between 45 and 75 years old who received an inactivated influenza vaccine. V and J are TRBV27 and TRBJ1-5; D is unclear. CDR3 amino acids: CATRRRGNQPQHF. The DNA for the CDR3 is TGTGCCACACGCCGTCGGGGCAATCAGCCCCAGCATTTT.